The 4 T cell receptor beta chains below all came from one sample that was sequenced in a study of cytomegalovirus exposure and HLA in healthy donors. The study ran its PCR with 60 Vbeta and 13 Jbeta primers. Libraries were prepared by immunoSEQ multiplex PCR; TCRdb keeps only in-frame clonotypes and omits some of them. The table includes around 130,000 clones, around 70% detected once. The sample taken for sequencing was PBMCs. The source of these receptors is a woman in her sixties in good health and CMV-seropositive.

This clone was counted once. This chain uses TRBV18 with TRBJ2-6, with 7 bases matching TRBD1. CDR1 is KGHSH, CDR2 LQKENI, per germline. The V and J ends lost 1 base and 0 bases, in that order; junction bases with no gene match: 9. The CDR3 is 19 residues long. The CDR3 sequence is CASSPRTGESFSGANVLTF. The CDR3 DNA reads TGTGCCAGCTCACCACGTACAGGGGAATCATTCTCTGGGGCCAACGTCCTGACTTTC.

The chain joins TRBV11-2 to TRBJ1-1; 12 bases are shared with TRBD1. This CDR3 has 18 residues. With 1 base clipped from V and 1 base from J, the junction kept 7 bases outside the gene matches. The germline V gene has CDR1 SGHAT and CDR2 FQNNGV. The CDR3 nucleotides read TGTGCCAGCAGCTTAGTTCTGGGACAGGGGGCAAAGAACACTGAAGCTTTCTTT. It codes for CASSLVLGQGAKNTEAFF.

The chain uses TRBV5-1 and TRBJ2-5, with a weak D call TRBD1 (7 bases). TRBJ2-7 explains the end of the DNA better; the J call may be wrong. The CDR3 contains 13 residues. Germline lookup yields CDR1 SGHRS and CDR2 YFSETQ. CDR3 loop: CASRRDSSYEQYF. The CDR3 DNA reads TGCGCCAGCAGGCGGGACAGCTCCTACGAGCAGTACTTC.

The chain uses TRBV5-1 and TRBJ2-5, with 12 bases matching TRBD2. Germline values: CDR1 SGHRS, CDR2 YFSETQ. V lost 0 bases, J lost 3 bases, and 3 bases stayed unmatched. The CDR3 runs to 16 residues. The DNA of the CDR3 is TGCGCCAGCAGCTTGGAGCCTAGCGGGGGGGAAGAGACCCAGTACTTC. As protein: CASSLEPSGGEETQYF.